These 10 T cell receptor beta chains came from one sample sequenced in a study of blood T cell repertoires in COVID-19. Repertoires were generated with immunoSEQ multiplex PCR, while TCRdb's copy carries only in-frame clones and drops some. Of approximately 200,000 clones listed, just over 85% are singletons. Source material: peripheral blood. The receptors originated from a man between 18 and 29 years old with active or convalescent COVID-19.

The gene calls are TRBV11-2 and TRBJ1-2; 7 positions match TRBD1. The V gene end was trimmed by 1 base and the J gene end by 8 bases; junction bases not matched to a gene: 4. Germline loops: CDR1 SGHAT, CDR2 FQNNGV. The CDR3 has 13 amino acids. This CDR3 is CASSLVGQSGYTF. CDR3 sequence (DNA): TGTGCCAGCAGCTTAGTGGGACAGTCCGGCTACACCTTC. Full variable domain (outside the CDR3, taken from reference TRBV11-2 and TRBJ1-2): EAGVAQSPRYKIIEKRQSVAFWCNPISGHATLYWYQQILGQGPKLLIQFQNNGVVDDSQLPKDRFSAERLKGVDSTLKIQPAKLEDSAVYLCASSLVGQSGYTFGSGTRLTVV.

This rearrangement joins TRBV9 to TRBJ2-7, with TRBD2 matching 10 bases. In germline, CDR1 is SGDLS, CDR2 YYNGEE. The CDR3 is 17 residues long. The trim removed 0 bases at V and 1 base at J, leaving 7 bases unmatched. The CDR3 is CASSVGTSGSFSYEQYF. The CDR3 nucleotides read TGTGCCAGCAGCGTAGGGACTAGCGGATCGTTTTCCTACGAGCAGTACTTC. Together with reference TRBV9 and TRBJ2-7, the CDR3 gives the full variable domain: DSGVTQTPKHLITATGQRVTLRCSPRSGDLSVYWYQQSLDQGLQFLIQYYNGEERAKGNILERFSAQQFPDLHSELNLSSLELGDSALYFCASSVGTSGSFSYEQYFGPGTRLTVT.

This clone was counted between two and nine times. This sequence joins TRBV13 and TRBJ2-3; TRBD2 aligns across 14 bases. CDR1 and CDR2 from the germline V gene are PRHDT and FYEKMQ (reference sequence). The J segment lost 2 bases and the V segment lost 5 bases, leaving 18 bases of the junction unmatched. The CDR3 has 21 amino acids. The CDR3 loop is CASSPGTPGLAGVPATDTQYF. The CDR3 DNA follows: TGTGCCAGCAGCCCCGGAACCCCGGGACTAGCGGGAGTTCCCGCCACAGATACGCAGTATTTT.

The J gene is TRBJ2-5, the V gene TRBV5-1; TRBD1 matches 8 bases. CDR1 is SGHRS and CDR2 is YFSETQ in the germline V gene. The CDR3 runs to 14 residues. The V gene end was trimmed by 0 bases and the J gene end by 3 bases; junction bases not matched to a gene: 1. The CDR3 region is CASSLGTGKETQYF. The DNA of the CDR3 is TGCGCCAGCAGCTTGGGGACAGGGAAAGAGACCCAGTACTTC.

J is TRBJ2-7 and V is TRBV6-6; D ambiguous. In germline, CDR1 is MNHNY, CDR2 SVGAGI (reference sequence). The CDR3 contains 12 residues. V lost 5 bases and J lost 5, with 10 bases in between. In DNA form, the CDR3 reads TGTGCCAGCAGTACCCTGGGCCACGAGCAGTACTTC. Translated, it gives CASSTLGHEQYF.

The chain couples TRBV2 to TRBJ1-1; perhaps TRBD1 as D (5 bases). The CDR3 runs to 16 residues. Trimming removed 6 bases from V and 5 bases from J, with 22 bases in between. Per germline, CDR1 SNHLY and CDR2 FYNNEI. The DNA for the CDR3 is TGTGCCAGCAGCGCCCGCGGCGGGGGGACTGGGACTGAAGCTTTCTTT. Its protein is CASSARGGGTGTEAFF.

CDR3 nucleotides: TGTGCCAGCAACACCCTGAATGAAAAACTGTTTTTT. This encodes CASNTLNEKLFF. The genes are TRBV12-3 or TRBV12-4 and TRBJ1-4; D unresolved. Trimming left V 7 bases short and J 5 bases short, with 8 bases between. The CDR3 is 12 residues long.

The J gene is TRBJ1-1, the V gene TRBV7-9; no clear D gene. CDR3 size: 15 residues. V lost 1 base, J lost 0 bases, and 9 bases lay in between. Germline V gene data show CDR1 as SEHNR and CDR2 as FQNEAQ (reference sequence). CDR3: CASSLETGLNTEAFF. As DNA, the CDR3 is TGTGCCAGCAGCTTAGAAACGGGTCTGAACACTGAAGCTTTCTTT.

The chain links TRBV10-1 to TRBJ2-2; maybe TRBD2 (6 bases). The CDR3 is made up of 15 amino acids. V lost 5 bases and J lost 5, with 15 bases in between. Germline V gene sequence: CDR1 WNHNN, CDR2 SYGVQD (reference sequence). The CDR3 nucleotides are TGCGCCAGCAGTTCGTCCGGGACTCGAACCGGGGAGCTGTTTTTT. Translation: CASSSSGTRTGELFF.

The rearrangement uses TRBV19 and TRBJ1-4; D possibly corresponds to TRBD1 (5 bases). The CDR3 runs to 14 residues. Germline loops: CDR1 LNHDA, CDR2 SQIVND (reference sequence). The ends were cut back, 5 bases at V and 5 bases at J, with 12 bases in the middle. Here the CDR3 reads CASSSGGKNEKLFF. The CDR3 bases are TGTGCCAGTAGTTCGGGGGGGAAGAATGAAAAACTGTTTTTT.